These T cell receptor beta chains were read from a single sample in a study of T cell changes during pregnancy in multiple sclerosis. Sequencing was performed with immunoSEQ multiplex PCR; in TCRdb, only in-frame clones are kept and a portion is missing. The sample lists some 27,000 clones; approximately 94% were seen once. The source material was CD4+ T cells from peripheral blood mononuclear cells, sampled after pregnancy. The source is a female donor with multiple sclerosis, enrolled in a pregnancy study. Both conserved end residues are part of each CDR3. The order of the fields is CDR3 protein, CDR3 DNA, clone size, D gene, J gene, V gene. D genes are given only for firm matches. A clone size is listed for some rows: how often the clone was seen (once, few, many), or a class if it is expanded.

cdr3_aa: CASSGPGQGLHEQYF; cdr3_nt: TGTGCCAGCAGTGGACCGGGACAGGGTCTCCACGAGCAGTACTTC; clone_size: .; d_call: TRBD1; j_call: TRBJ2-7; v_call: TRBV6-1
cdr3_aa: CASSPPRESNIQYF; cdr3_nt: TGTGCCAGCTCACCACCCCGAGAGTCAAACATTCAGTACTTC; clone_size: .; d_call: .; j_call: TRBJ2-4; v_call: TRBV18
cdr3_aa: CASSLDFNNEQFF; cdr3_nt: TGTGCCAGCAGCTTAGATTTTAACAATGAGCAGTTCTTC; clone_size: .; d_call: .; j_call: TRBJ2-1; v_call: TRBV11-3
cdr3_aa: CASSYSTYGSYEQYF; cdr3_nt: TGTGCCAGCAGTTACTCGACTTACGGCTCCTACGAGCAGTACTTC; clone_size: .; d_call: .; j_call: TRBJ2-7; v_call: TRBV6-6
cdr3_aa: CASSSPLAGQETQYF; cdr3_nt: TGTGCCAGCAGTTCCCCACTAGCGGGCCAAGAGACCCAGTACTTC; clone_size: .; d_call: TRBD2; j_call: TRBJ2-5; v_call: TRBV6-6
cdr3_aa: CASSTSAGTGELFF; cdr3_nt: TGTGCCAGCTCCACCTCGGCGGGCACAGGGGAGCTGTTTTTT; clone_size: .; d_call: .; j_call: TRBJ2-2; v_call: TRBV6-5
cdr3_aa: CASSPGWFSDSPLHF; cdr3_nt: TGTGCCAGCTCCCCGGGGTGGTTCTCGGATTCACCCCTCCACTTT; clone_size: .; d_call: .; j_call: TRBJ1-6; v_call: TRBV18
cdr3_aa: CASSTPLGLADTDTQYF; cdr3_nt: TGTGCCAGCAGTACTCCCCTCGGACTAGCGGACACAGATACGCAGTATTTT; clone_size: .; d_call: TRBD2; j_call: TRBJ2-3; v_call: TRBV28
cdr3_aa: CASSIKYVTGAYEQYF; cdr3_nt: TGTGCCAGTAGTATTAAGTATGTGACAGGAGCCTACGAGCAGTACTTC; clone_size: .; d_call: .; j_call: TRBJ2-7; v_call: TRBV19
cdr3_aa: CASSLVTSGQYF; cdr3_nt: TGTGCCAGCAGCTTAGTAACTTCAGGGCAGTACTTC; clone_size: .; d_call: .; j_call: TRBJ2-7; v_call: TRBV7-9
cdr3_aa: CASSQERQGVETQYF; cdr3_nt: TGCGCCAGCAGCCAAGAGAGGCAGGGTGTAGAGACCCAGTACTTC; clone_size: .; d_call: .; j_call: TRBJ2-5; v_call: TRBV4-3
cdr3_aa: CASSFPGTGDYEQYF; cdr3_nt: TGTGCCAGCAGCTTTCCCGGGACAGGGGACTACGAGCAGTACTTC; clone_size: .; d_call: TRBD1; j_call: TRBJ2-7; v_call: TRBV5-4
cdr3_aa: CAWNRGATDTQYF; cdr3_nt: TGTGCCTGGAACCGGGGGGCCACAGATACGCAGTATTTT; clone_size: .; d_call: .; j_call: TRBJ2-3; v_call: TRBV30
cdr3_aa: CASSVGGWETQYF; cdr3_nt: TGTGCCAGCAGCGTAGGAGGGTGGGAGACCCAGTACTTC; clone_size: .; d_call: .; j_call: TRBJ2-5; v_call: TRBV9
cdr3_aa: CASSIGHKNIQYF; cdr3_nt: TGTGCCAGTAGTATAGGACATAAAAACATTCAGTACTTC; clone_size: .; d_call: .; j_call: TRBJ2-4; v_call: TRBV19
cdr3_aa: CAIKGQGMYGYTF; cdr3_nt: TGTGCCATCAAAGGACAGGGGATGTATGGCTACACCTTC; clone_size: .; d_call: TRBD1; j_call: TRBJ1-2; v_call: TRBV10-3
cdr3_aa: CASSPDSTRGGYTF; cdr3_nt: TGTGCCAGCAGCCCAGATTCAACCCGGGGAGGCTACACCTTC; clone_size: .; d_call: .; j_call: TRBJ1-2; v_call: TRBV7-8
cdr3_aa: CASSLVAGGFYNEQFF; cdr3_nt: TGTGCCAGCAGTTTAGTAGCGGGAGGCTTCTACAATGAGCAGTTCTTC; clone_size: .; d_call: TRBD2; j_call: TRBJ2-1; v_call: TRBV28
cdr3_aa: CASSVSVLGGQFF; cdr3_nt: TGTGCCAGCAGCGTCTCGGTCTTAGGGGGGCAGTTCTTC; clone_size: .; d_call: .; j_call: TRBJ2-1; v_call: TRBV7-7
cdr3_aa: CASSPGLSKSSYEQYF; cdr3_nt: TGTGCCAGCAGCCCGGGACTCTCAAAAAGCTCCTACGAGCAGTACTTC; clone_size: .; d_call: .; j_call: TRBJ2-7; v_call: TRBV7-9
cdr3_aa: CASSNRDGSGNTIYF; cdr3_nt: TGTGCCAGCAGCAACAGGGACGGCTCTGGAAACACCATATATTTT; clone_size: .; d_call: .; j_call: TRBJ1-3; v_call: TRBV5-6
cdr3_aa: CASSSGLAGGEQYF; cdr3_nt: TGTGCCAGCAGCTCCGGACTAGCGGGGGGCGAGCAGTACTTC; clone_size: .; d_call: TRBD2; j_call: TRBJ2-7; v_call: TRBV7-2
cdr3_aa: CASSLLQGGNQPQHF; cdr3_nt: TGTGCCAGCAGTTTATTACAGGGGGGCAATCAGCCCCAGCATTTT; clone_size: .; d_call: TRBD1; j_call: TRBJ1-5; v_call: TRBV27
cdr3_aa: CASSVFNRGEAFF; cdr3_nt: TGTGCCAGCAGTGTATTTAACAGGGGGGAAGCTTTCTTT; clone_size: .; d_call: TRBD1; j_call: TRBJ1-1; v_call: TRBV27
cdr3_aa: CASSLWTGGTETFF; cdr3_nt: TGTGCCAGCAGCCTTTGGACAGGAGGGACTGAAACTTTCTTT; clone_size: .; d_call: TRBD1; j_call: TRBJ1-1; v_call: TRBV7-9
cdr3_aa: CASSDRTGSPSGANVLTF; cdr3_nt: TGTGCCAGCAGTGACAGGACAGGATCGCCCTCTGGGGCCAACGTCCTGACTTTC; clone_size: .; d_call: TRBD1; j_call: TRBJ2-6; v_call: TRBV2
cdr3_aa: CASGTGQGFTDTQYF; cdr3_nt: TGTGCCAGCGGAACCGGACAGGGCTTCACAGATACGCAGTATTTT; clone_size: .; d_call: TRBD1; j_call: TRBJ2-3; v_call: TRBV7-3
cdr3_aa: CASSAQGLNTEAFF; cdr3_nt: TGTGCCAGCAGTGCTCAGGGATTGAACACTGAAGCTTTCTTT; clone_size: .; d_call: .; j_call: TRBJ1-1; v_call: TRBV2
cdr3_aa: CASSLASVSYNEQFF; cdr3_nt: TGCGCCAGCAGCTTGGCATCGGTCTCCTACAATGAGCAGTTCTTC; clone_size: .; d_call: .; j_call: TRBJ2-1; v_call: TRBV5-1
cdr3_aa: CASSVGTKGGGWANVLTF; cdr3_nt: TGTGCCAGCAGCGTAGGAACCAAAGGGGGTGGCTGGGCCAACGTCCTGACTTTC; clone_size: once; d_call: .; j_call: TRBJ2-6; v_call: TRBV9
cdr3_aa: CASSPQGAMTDTQYF; cdr3_nt: TGTGCCAGCTCGCCTCAGGGGGCGATGACAGATACGCAGTATTTT; clone_size: .; d_call: TRBD1; j_call: TRBJ2-3; v_call: TRBV18